Shown below are 15 T cell receptor beta chains from a single sample sequenced in a study of Ad26.COV2.S vaccination and SARS-CoV-2 variants. The treatment was: roughly 20 received Ad26.COV2.S at low or high dose, single or two shots; five or six received placebo; per-sample allocation not given. Day 63 after the first vaccine or placebo injection was the time point for sampling. The method was immunoSEQ multiplex PCR; TCRdb's version includes in-frame clones alone and lacks a portion of them. The table includes about 450,000 clones, nearly 90% detected once. The sample here was peripheral blood, taken in a trial of Ad26.COV2.S vaccine versus placebo. The receptors were gathered from a person between 18 and 60 years old who received the Ad26.COV2.S COVID-19 vaccine or a placebo.

The gene calls are TRBV14 and TRBJ2-5; possible D gene TRBD2, 5 bases. Germline V gene data show CDR1 as SGHDN and CDR2 as FVKESK. The V end lost 4 bases, the J end lost 7 bases, and 13 bases lay between the germline ends. The CDR3 loop spans 13 amino acids. The CDR3 region has the DNA TGTGCCAGCAGCCCCTACCGGGAAGGGACCCAGTACTTC. Its translation: CASSPYREGTQYF. Complete variable domain (other parts from reference TRBV14 and TRBJ2-5): EAGVTQFPSHSVIEKGQTVTLRCDPISGHDNLYWYRRVMGKEIKFLLHFVKESKQDESGMPNNRFLAERTGGTYSTLKVQPAELEDSGVYFCASSPYREGTQYFGPGTRLLVL.

This chain connects TRBV15 to TRBJ2-2, with a tentative D call TRBD2 (5 bases). The V gene's germline CDR1 is LNHNV and CDR2 YYDKDF (reference sequence). Trimming removed 5 bases from V and 6 bases from J, with 13 bases in between. The CDR3 runs to 14 residues. In DNA, the CDR3 is TGTGCCACCAGCGGCCGCCTGGAGGCCGGGGAGCTGTTTTTT. Its protein product is CATSGRLEAGELFF.

The J gene is TRBJ2-7, the V gene TRBV19; 14 bases match TRBD2. The length of the CDR3 is 17 residues. Unmatched junction bases numbered 8, after V lost 7 bases and J lost 0 bases. Per the germline V gene, CDR1 is LNHDA and CDR2 is SQIVND (reference sequence). As DNA, the CDR3 is TGTGCCAGTATGGGAGGACTAGCGGGAGGAAGCTCCTACGAGCAGTACGTC. This gives the protein CASMGGLAGGSSYEQYV.

The chain carries TRBV4-3 and TRBJ1-2, with unresolved D. This CDR3 comprises 15 residues. CDR1 is LGHNA and CDR2 is YSLEER in the germline V gene. V was cut by 0 bases and J by 4 bases, with 12 bases left in between. CDR3 sequence (DNA): TGCGCCAGCAGCCAAGATCGGTGGCGGAGCTATGGCTACACCTTC. Protein sequence: CASSQDRWRSYGYTF.

The chain is built from TRBV12-3 or TRBV12-4 and TRBJ1-1; D remains ambiguous. The CDR3 consists of 13 residues. The germline V and J ends were trimmed by 10 bases and 0 bases, with 12 bases remaining between them. CDR3: CATRYTMNTEAFF. The DNA of the CDR3 is TGTGCCACCAGATACACCATGAACACTGAAGCTTTCTTT.

The chain links TRBV29-1 to TRBJ1-1; a weak D match, TRBD1 (5 bases). Germline V gives CDR1 SQVTM, CDR2 ANQGSEA. The CDR3 consists of 13 residues. V was clipped by 7 bases and J by 2 bases, with 14 bases between them. The CDR3 DNA follows: TGCAGCGCATCCGAAGGGACTAACACTGAAGCTTTCTTT. Its translation: CSASEGTNTEAFF.

This chain links TRBV4-1 with TRBJ2-7, with a tentative D call TRBD1 (5 bases). Trimming stripped 4 bases from V and 7 bases from J, with 20 bases between. CDR1 and CDR2 from the germline V gene are MGHRA and YSYEKL. The CDR3 is 15 residues long. The CDR3 here is CASSRQDMPGLEQYF. The CDR3 DNA reads as TGCGCCAGCAGCCGCCAGGACATGCCAGGGTTGGAGCAGTACTTC.

This clone was detected only once. This CDR3 is CATSRDRASGSQVEQYV. The CDR3 DNA reads TGTGCCACCAGCAGAGATAGGGCCAGCGGGAGTCAGGTCGAGCAGTACGTC. V is TRBV15 and J is TRBJ2-7, with 8 bases that match TRBD2. After removal of 0 bases from V and 6 bases from J, the junction contained 13 bases not matched to a gene. CDR3 length equals 17 residues. Germline CDR1 LNHNV, CDR2 YYDKDF (reference sequence).

The V gene is TRBV18, the J gene TRBJ2-4; possible D gene TRBD1, 6 bases. Trimming took off 5 bases at V and 0 bases at J, with 14 bases between the two ends. The CDR3 consists of 16 residues. Germline CDR1 and CDR2: KGHSH and LQKENI. In DNA form, the CDR3 reads TGTGCCAGCTCAAAAAACAGGGCGTTAGCCAAAAACATTCAGTACTTC. Translation gives CASSKNRALAKNIQYF.

This chain links TRBV4-1 with TRBJ1-1; D gene uncertain. This CDR3 has 16 amino acids. The germline CDR1 and CDR2 sequences are MGHRA and YSYEKL. Trimming shortened V by 2 bases and J by 3 bases, and 16 bases separated the two germline ends. The DNA of the CDR3 is TGCGCCAGCAGCCAAACGCTCACGCGATGGGACACTGAAGCTTTCTTT. Encoded protein: CASSQTLTRWDTEAFF.

The V gene is TRBV11-3, the J gene TRBJ1-6; D gene ambiguous. The germline V gene encodes CDR1 SGHNT and CDR2 YENEEA. The CDR3 spans 14 residues. V was cut by 1 base and J by 10 bases, with 11 bases left in between. CDR3 DNA: TGTGCCAGCAGCTTAGCCGGACTTAGCTCACCCCTCCACTTT. Its translation is CASSLAGLSSPLHF.

The rearrangement uses TRBV5-4 and TRBJ1-6; weak D call: TRBD1 (5 bases). CDR3 length: 15 amino acids. Germline-derived CDR1 and CDR2 are SGHNT and YYREEE (reference sequence). Trimming shortened V by 4 bases and J by 7 bases, and 15 bases separated the two germline ends. CDR3 sequence: CASSAVTGGNSPLHF. Written as DNA, the CDR3 is TGTGCCAGCAGCGCCGTTACAGGTGGCAATTCACCCCTCCACTTT.

This clone was found once. The genes are TRBV5-6 and TRBJ1-4, with D possibly matching TRBD1 (5 bases). The germline V gene encodes CDR1 SGHDT and CDR2 YYEEEE. The ends were cut back, 4 bases at V and 0 bases at J, with 19 bases in the middle. The CDR3 totals 18 residues. The CDR3 nucleotides read TGTGCCAGCAGCCGCTGGGGGTGGCGGCTTGCAACTAATGAAAAACTGTTTTTT. Protein: CASSRWGWRLATNEKLFF.

The rearrangement uses TRBV7-9 and TRBJ1-3; D is possibly TRBD1 (5 bases). Trimming removed 2 bases at V and 5 bases at J, with 13 bases between. From germline, CDR1 is SEHNR and CDR2 FQNEAQ (reference sequence). This CDR3 has 15 amino acids. The CDR3 sequence: CASSLWGENRNTIYF. The CDR3 DNA sequence: TGTGCCAGCAGCTTATGGGGGGAGAACAGAAACACCATATATTTT.

The CDR3 region is CASSQTTTRGEKLFF. The CDR3 nucleotides are TGTGCCAGCAGTCAAACTACCACCCGGGGCGAAAAACTGTTTTTT. J is TRBJ1-4 and V is TRBV7-9; a weak D match, TRBD1 (5 bases). The germline gives CDR1 SEHNR, CDR2 FQNEAQ (reference sequence). V gave up 6 bases and J gave up 8 bases, with 19 bases separating them. The CDR3 loop spans 15 amino acids.